The 31 T cell receptor beta chains below were found in one sample sequenced in a study of blood T cell repertoires in COVID-19. The data were produced by immunoSEQ multiplex PCR, yet TCRdb's version contains in-frame clones alone and is incomplete. The sample includes 220,000 or so clones, about 80% of them seen just once. Sequenced sample: PBMCs or T cells enriched from blood (not recorded which). The receptors were sampled from a woman aged 40 to 50 with acute COVID-19.

The chain couples TRBV20-1 to TRBJ2-3; D not resolved. Germline CDR1 DFQATT, CDR2 SNEGSKA (reference sequence). CDR3 length: 11 residues. CDR3: CSDFSGHTQYF. Here the CDR3 DNA reads TGCAGCGACTTCTCCGGTCATACGCAGTATTTT.

The V gene is TRBV2, the J gene TRBJ1-3, with a tentative D call TRBD1 (5 bases). The CDR3 covers 15 residues. Trimming took 6 bases from V and 0 from J, leaving 12 bases between them. Per germline, CDR1 SNHLY and CDR2 FYNNEI. Written as DNA, the CDR3 is TGTGCCAGCAGGGGGGACTCATTCTCTGGAAACACCATATATTTT. Protein sequence: CASRGDSFSGNTIYF.

Many counts were recorded for this clone. This chain links TRBV9 with TRBJ1-4, with a tentative D call TRBD1 (6 bases). The V end lost 1 base, the J end lost 4 bases, and 11 bases lay between the germline ends. The CDR3 runs 15 residues. Germline loops: CDR1 SGDLS, CDR2 YYNGEE. CDR3 in DNA: TGTGCCAGCAGCGTAACGACAGGAAGTAATGAAAAACTGTTTTTT. It is translated as CASSVTTGSNEKLFF.

This clone came up a few times. The rearrangement joins TRBV2 to TRBJ2-1; 10 nucleotides line up with TRBD2. Germline lookup yields CDR1 SNHLY and CDR2 FYNNEI. This CDR3 comprises 14 residues. V trimming: 6 bases; J trimming: 6 bases; junction bases outside the gene matches: 5. CDR3 sequence reads: CASSRSSGSNEQFF. CDR3 DNA: TGTGCCAGCAGCAGGTCTAGCGGGAGCAATGAGCAGTTCTTC.

The chain has TRBV4-1 and TRBJ1-3; 9 bases align to TRBD1. The germline V gene encodes CDR1 MGHRA and CDR2 YSYEKL. V lost 3 bases and J lost 3; bases outside the gene matches: 6. The CDR3 is 16 amino acids. The CDR3: CASSQAQGAGGNTIYF. For the CDR3, the DNA is TGCGCCAGCAGCCAGGCACAGGGGGCAGGTGGAAACACCATATATTTT.

The rearrangement uses TRBV30 and TRBJ2-3; unclear D gene. V lost 2 bases and J lost 4, with 10 bases in between. CDR1 GTSNPN and CDR2 SVGIG come from the germline V gene (reference sequence). The CDR3 covers 13 residues. DNA of the CDR3: TGTGCCTGGAGTCACCAGGTTTCAGATACGCAGTATTTT. Translating it yields CAWSHQVSDTQYF. Complete variable domain (other parts from reference TRBV30 and TRBJ2-3): SQTIHQWPATLVQPVGSPLSLECTVEGTSNPNLYWYRQAAGRGLQLLFYSVGIGQISSEVPQNLSASRPQDRQFILSSKKLLLSDSGFYLCAWSHQVSDTQYFGPGTRLTVL.

The rearrangement uses TRBV7-8 and TRBJ1-5; 7 bases line up with TRBD1. Germline V CDR1 and CDR2: SGHVS, FQNEAQ. J gave up 6 bases and V 5 bases, and 16 bases lay outside the gene matches. The CDR3 loop spans 17 amino acids. In DNA form, the CDR3 reads TGTGCCAGCAGCCCCAAAGAAATCGGACAGGTGGCTCAGCCCCAGCATTTT. Protein product: CASSPKEIGQVAQPQHF.

The rearrangement joins TRBV4-3 to TRBJ1-2; 8 bases are a match to TRBD1. Germline V CDR1 and CDR2: LGHNA, YSLEER. The V and J ends lost 0 bases and 1 base, in that order; junction bases with no gene match: 7. CDR3 size: 17 residues. The CDR3 bases are TGCGCCAGCAGCCAAGATCGTGCTACAGGGGGTAACTATGGCTACACCTTC. Its translation: CASSQDRATGGNYGYTF.

The chain uses TRBV29-1 and TRBJ1-3; D is perhaps TRBD1 (5 bases). Germline CDR1 is SQVTM and CDR2 is ANQGSEA. V lost 4 bases and J 0 bases, leaving 10 bases between the germline ends. This CDR3 has 14 residues. The CDR3 protein is CSVATGSSGNTIYF. In DNA form, the CDR3 reads TGCAGCGTTGCCACAGGAAGCTCTGGAAACACCATATATTTT.

The CDR3 coding sequence is TGTGCCAGCAGCCAAGTAGTCACAGGGGGCGAAAAACTGTTTTTT. It codes for CASSQVVTGGEKLFF. This sequence joins TRBV3-1 (or the pseudogene TRBV3-2) and TRBJ1-4; TRBD1 agrees at 9 bases. The ends lost 1 base at V and 8 bases at J; junction bases unmatched: 5. The CDR3 loop spans 15 amino acids. Per germline, CDR1 LGHDT and CDR2 YNNKEL (reference sequence).

The chain joins TRBV27 to TRBJ1-2; the match to TRBD1 covers 8 bases. CDR1 and CDR2 (germline): MNHEY, SMNVEV (reference sequence). This CDR3 spans 13 amino acids. Germline trimming cut 5 bases from V and 5 bases from J; bases unmatched to any gene: 4. The CDR3 spells CASSQGAGYGYTF. Here the CDR3 DNA reads TGTGCCAGCAGTCAGGGGGCAGGGTATGGCTACACCTTC.

The chain couples TRBV2 to TRBJ2-1; 9 bases agree with TRBD2. The V segment lost 2 bases and the J segment 5 bases; nucleotides outside the gene matches: 4. CDR1 SNHLY and CDR2 FYNNEI come from the germline V gene. There are 15 residues in the CDR3. As DNA, the CDR3 is TGTGCCAGCAGTGAACGGGGACTAGCTGACAATGAGCAGTTCTTC. Its protein product is CASSERGLADNEQFF.

DNA for the CDR3: TGCGCCAGCAGTGAGCGCGGGAGGGGAGTCCACGAGCAGTACTTC. It yields the protein CASSERGRGVHEQYF. This chain uses TRBV10-1 with TRBJ2-7, with 9 bases lining up with TRBD2. CDR3 length equals 15 residues. The germline CDR1 and CDR2 sequences are WNHNN and SYGVQD (reference sequence). V trimming: 2 bases; J trimming: 5 bases; junction bases outside the gene matches: 7.

V gene TRBV7-7 combines with J gene TRBJ1-1, with no clear D. The V end was cut by 5 bases, the J end by 5 bases, with 12 bases between. The CDR3 consists of 13 residues. CDR1 SSHAT and CDR2 FNYEAQ come from the germline V gene (reference sequence). The CDR3 DNA is TGTGCCAGCAGCCGAGCTTACAGTACTGAAGCTTTCTTT. Translation gives CASSRAYSTEAFF.

The V and J genes are TRBV4-2 and TRBJ2-7; 12 bases line up with TRBD2. CDR1 is LGHNA, CDR2 YNFKEQ, per germline. The J segment lost 7 bases and the V segment lost 0 bases, leaving 10 bases of the junction unmatched. The CDR3 is made up of 17 amino acids. This CDR3 reads CASSQDLSGLAGSEQYF. CDR3 coding DNA: TGTGCCAGCAGCCAAGACCTCTCGGGACTAGCGGGTAGTGAGCAGTACTTC.

The rearrangement joins TRBV2 to TRBJ2-1; a possible D gene is TRBD2 (5 bases). The length of the CDR3 is 16 residues. The germline gives CDR1 SNHLY, CDR2 FYNNEI. Trimming shortened V by 8 bases and J by 4 bases, and 21 bases separated the two germline ends. CDR3 sequence (DNA): TGTGCCAGCGGACTGGACCTACTTAACCCTTACAATGAGCAGTTCTTC. Encoded protein: CASGLDLLNPYNEQFF.

The CDR3 DNA follows: TGTGCCAGCAGCCGGGGGCGTCCTAATAATTCACCCCTCCACTTT. Its protein product is CASSRGRPNNSPLHF. The chain recombines TRBV3-1 (or the pseudogene TRBV3-2) with TRBJ1-6; a weak D match, TRBD1 (6 bases). This CDR3 spans 15 amino acids. Germline CDR1 is LGHDT and CDR2 is YNNKEL (reference sequence). Trimming left V 4 bases short and J 5 bases short, with 12 bases between.

The rearrangement uses TRBV21-1 and TRBJ2-7; TRBD2, the table's D call, was not compared with the DNA. TRBV21-1 is a listed pseudogene. This CDR3 is built from 15 residues. The CDR3: CASSKGTLGTLEQYF. The CDR3 DNA is TGTGCCAGCAGCAAAGGCACTCTCGGGACTCTCGAGCAGTACTTC.

This clone was picked up one time. V and J are TRBV19 and TRBJ1-1; D call uncertain. The V gene lost 3 bases and the J gene lost 4 bases, with 15 bases spanning the gap. The CDR3 extends over 15 amino acids. Germline V gene data show CDR1 as LNHDA and CDR2 as SQIVND (reference sequence). For the CDR3, the DNA is TGTGCCAGTAGTATGATGAGGGAATGGGGCACTGAAGCTTTCTTT. This encodes CASSMMREWGTEAFF.

The J gene is TRBJ1-5, the V gene TRBV6-5; tentatively, D is TRBD1 (6 bases). Trimming took off 8 bases at V and 3 bases at J, with 14 bases between the two ends. The CDR3 contains 14 residues. CDR1 is MNHEY and CDR2 is SVGAGI in the germline V gene. The DNA of the CDR3 is TGTGCCAGCTTCTTAGGGACATTCAATCAGCCCCAGCATTTT. Translation: CASFLGTFNQPQHF.

About this clone: At one end the junction does not follow the germline gene, possibly because of a read error. This CDR3 is CATAVGRRATGAFF. The CDR3 DNA sequence: TGTGCCACCGCAGTCGGGAGAAGGGCGACTGGAGCTTTCTTT. The chain recombines TRBV19 with TRBJ1-1; D not resolved. The CDR3 has 14 amino acids. Germline V lookup: CDR1 LNHDA, CDR2 SQIVND (reference sequence).

This clone was recorded a few times. CDR3 loop: CASIPRGEHTEAFF. The CDR3 nucleotides read TGCGCCAGTATACCTCGGGGAGAGCACACTGAAGCTTTCTTT. The genes are TRBV10-2 and TRBJ1-1; D is uncertain. This CDR3 contains 14 residues. In germline, CDR1 is WSHSY, CDR2 SAAADI. V lost 9 bases and J lost 3, with 17 bases in between.

The chain is built from TRBV6-5 and TRBJ1-6; 9 bases line up with TRBD1. The CDR3 consists of 15 residues. V lost 7 bases to trimming and J lost 9 bases; unmatched junction nucleotides: 10. Germline-derived CDR1 and CDR2 are MNHEY and SVGAGI. This CDR3 is CASTRGQGEFSPLHF. CDR3 DNA sequence: TGTGCCAGCACCAGGGGACAGGGAGAGTTTTCACCCCTCCACTTT.

CDR3 region: CASSSEYRGGHGYTF. DNA for the CDR3: TGTGCCAGCAGTTCTGAGTACCGCGGCGGGCATGGCTACACCTTC. The V call is TRBV6-5, the J call TRBJ1-2, with unresolved D. Trimming shortened V by 4 bases and J by 6 bases, and 18 bases separated the two germline ends. Germline V lookup: CDR1 MNHEY, CDR2 SVGAGI. The CDR3 length is 15 residues.

In this sample, this clone turned up a few times. The rearrangement links TRBV9 to TRBJ1-4; D might be TRBD1 (6 bases). This CDR3 contains 15 residues. Germline lookup yields CDR1 SGDLS and CDR2 YYNGEE. Trimming cost V 0 bases and J 7 bases, with 13 bases left between them. The CDR3 DNA follows: TGTGCCAGCAGCGTAGGGACTGGGGGCGGTGAAAAACTGTTTTTT. The encoded protein is CASSVGTGGGEKLFF.

This clone was recorded only once. V usage is TRBV3-1 (or the pseudogene TRBV3-2) and J usage is TRBJ1-4, with D possibly matching TRBD1 (5 bases). Trimming took off 4 bases at V and 10 bases at J, with 19 bases between the two ends. Germline loops: CDR1 LGHDT, CDR2 YNNKEL (reference sequence). This CDR3 is built from 15 residues. The CDR3 coding sequence is TGTGCCAGCAGCCTGACTCGACAGAGTCCGGGAAAACTGTTTTTT. The encoded protein is CASSLTRQSPGKLFF.

This chain connects TRBV6-6 to TRBJ2-3; D may be TRBD1 (6 bases). Germline V gene data show CDR1 as MNHNY and CDR2 as SVGAGI (reference sequence). V was trimmed by 4 bases and J by 2 bases, leaving 7 bases between them. The CDR3 sequence is 13 residues long. This chain's CDR3 is CASSWDNTDTQYF. The CDR3, as DNA: TGTGCCAGCAGTTGGGACAACACAGATACGCAGTATTTT.

This clone occurred once. V is TRBV3-1 (or the pseudogene TRBV3-2) and J is TRBJ2-3; 9 nucleotides agree with TRBD2. This CDR3 is 19 amino acids long. Germline CDR1 LGHDT, CDR2 YNNKEL (reference sequence). V gave up 0 bases and J gave up 2 bases; unmatched junction bases: 12. In DNA form, the CDR3 reads TGTGCCAGCAGCCAAGATAGTGCGGGACTAGCTTTTTCCACAGATACGCAGTATTTT. Its translation is CASSQDSAGLAFSTDTQYF.

The V call is TRBV6-5, the J call TRBJ1-1; maybe TRBD1 (6 bases). The V and J ends lost 1 base and 1 base respectively, with 13 bases between them. The CDR3 length is 16 residues. Germline V gene sequence: CDR1 MNHEY, CDR2 SVGAGI. Written as DNA, the CDR3 is TGTGCCAGCAGTTACTACCAGGGGATGAGGAACACTGAAGCTTTCTTT. Translated: CASSYYQGMRNTEAFF.

V usage is TRBV5-5 and J usage is TRBJ2-1; 11 bases are a match to TRBD2. This CDR3 has 14 residues. Looked up from germline, CDR1 is SGHKS and CDR2 is YYEKEE (reference sequence). V lost 6 bases and J lost 8; bases outside the gene matches: 7. The CDR3, as DNA: TGTGCCAGCAACATGGGGACTAGCGGCGATGAGCAGTTCTTC. Translation: CASNMGTSGDEQFF.

This chain uses TRBV5-4 with TRBJ1-1, with 10 bases matching TRBD1. Germline trimming cut 4 bases from V and 6 bases from J; bases unmatched to any gene: 3. There are 13 residues in the CDR3. Looked up from germline, CDR1 is SGHNT and CDR2 is YYREEE (reference sequence). The CDR3 here is CASSIGTGAEAFF. The CDR3 coding sequence is TGTGCCAGCAGCATAGGGACAGGGGCTGAAGCTTTCTTT. The full variable domain, with the rest looked up from reference TRBV5-4 and TRBJ1-1, is ETGVTQSPTHLIKTRGQQVTLRCSSQSGHNTVSWYQQALGQGPQFIFQYYREEENGRGNFPPRFSGLQFPNYSSELNVNALELDDSALYLCASSIGTGAEAFFGQGTRLTVV.